This TCR beta chain is from a study of T cells after yellow fever vaccination. In the study overall: When fractions had low cell numbers, they were prepared with SMART-Seq v4 Ultra Low Input.

Points from the study as a whole: Across the CD4 and CD8 compartments, a small share of clonotypes was present in both. The secondary response peaked faster, at day 5 versus 15, but was weaker.

Note on this clonotype: What it binds is unknown.

Generation of TCR cDNA used 5'RACE template switching (which added a universal primer site and UMIs). MiXCR, applied by TCRdb to the 5' RACE reads, yields one record per CDR3 protein. Among about 320,000 distinct CDR3 sequences listed, 3.5% to 4.5% were seen once. This CDR3 has 13 residues. Trimming cost V 4 bases and J 5 bases; bases outside gene matches: 3. Germline CDR1 WNHNN, CDR2 SYGVQD (reference sequence). This TCR derives from a man aged 18 to 29 who received the YFV17D yellow fever vaccine. The input for sequencing was PBMCs, taken 15 days after the yellow fever booster vaccination. The gene calls are TRBV10-1 and TRBJ2-7, with TRBD1 matching over 9 bases. CDR3 nucleotides: TGCGCCAGCAGTGGGACAGGGGTCAACGAGCAGTACTTC. Translated: CASSGTGVNEQYF.